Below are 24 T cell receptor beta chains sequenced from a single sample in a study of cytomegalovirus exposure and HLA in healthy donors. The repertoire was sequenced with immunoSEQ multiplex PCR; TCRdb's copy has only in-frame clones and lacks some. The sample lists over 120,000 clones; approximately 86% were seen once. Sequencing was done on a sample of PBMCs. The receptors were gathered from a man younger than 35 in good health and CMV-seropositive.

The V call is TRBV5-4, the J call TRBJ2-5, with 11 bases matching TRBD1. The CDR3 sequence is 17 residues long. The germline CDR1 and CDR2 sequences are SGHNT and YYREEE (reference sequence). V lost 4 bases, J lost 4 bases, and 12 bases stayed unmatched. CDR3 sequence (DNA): TGTGCCAGCAGCAGGACAGGGGGCGTAATATTGGGAGAGACCCAGTACTTC. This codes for CASSRTGGVILGETQYF.

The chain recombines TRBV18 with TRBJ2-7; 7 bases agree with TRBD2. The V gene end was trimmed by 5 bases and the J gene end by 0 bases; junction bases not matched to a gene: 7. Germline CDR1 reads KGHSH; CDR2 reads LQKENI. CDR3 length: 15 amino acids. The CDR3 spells CASSSEGGSSYEQYF. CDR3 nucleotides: TGTGCCAGCTCATCGGAGGGCGGGAGCTCCTACGAGCAGTACTTC.

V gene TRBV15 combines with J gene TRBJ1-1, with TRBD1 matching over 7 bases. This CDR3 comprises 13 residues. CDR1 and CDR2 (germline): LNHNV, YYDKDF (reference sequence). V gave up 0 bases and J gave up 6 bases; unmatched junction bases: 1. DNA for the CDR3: TGTGCCACCAGCAGAGATACAGGGGCTGAAGCTTTCTTT. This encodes CATSRDTGAEAFF.

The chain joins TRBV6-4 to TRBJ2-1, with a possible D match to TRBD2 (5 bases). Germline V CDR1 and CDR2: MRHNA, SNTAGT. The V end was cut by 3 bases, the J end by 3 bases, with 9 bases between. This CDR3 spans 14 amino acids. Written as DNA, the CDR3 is TGTGCCAGCAGTGATGGCGGAGGCTACAATGAGCAGTTCTTC. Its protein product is CASSDGGGYNEQFF.

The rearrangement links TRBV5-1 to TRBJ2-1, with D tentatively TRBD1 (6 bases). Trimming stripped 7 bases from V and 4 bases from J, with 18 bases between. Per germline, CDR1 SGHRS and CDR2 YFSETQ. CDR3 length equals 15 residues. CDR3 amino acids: CASDTGTSNYNEQFF. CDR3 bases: TGCGCCAGCGATACCGGGACAAGTAATTACAATGAGCAGTTCTTC.

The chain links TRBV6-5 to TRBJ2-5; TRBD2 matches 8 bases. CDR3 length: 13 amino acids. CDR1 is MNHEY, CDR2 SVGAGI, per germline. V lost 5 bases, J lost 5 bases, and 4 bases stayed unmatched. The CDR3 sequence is CASSPGGWETQYF. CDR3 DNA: TGTGCCAGCAGTCCGGGGGGGTGGGAGACCCAGTACTTC.

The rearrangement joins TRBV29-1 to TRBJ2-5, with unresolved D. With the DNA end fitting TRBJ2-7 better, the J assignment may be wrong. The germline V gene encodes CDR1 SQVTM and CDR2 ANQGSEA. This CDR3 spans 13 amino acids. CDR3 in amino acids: CSVVFPKSYEQYF. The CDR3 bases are TGCAGCGTTGTTTTCCCTAAATCCTACGAGCAGTACTTC.

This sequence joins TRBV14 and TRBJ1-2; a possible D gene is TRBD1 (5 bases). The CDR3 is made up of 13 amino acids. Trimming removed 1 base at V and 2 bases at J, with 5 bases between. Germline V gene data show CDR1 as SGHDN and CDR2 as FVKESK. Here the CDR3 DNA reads TGTGCCAGCAGCCAAGGACAGAACTATGGCTACACCTTC. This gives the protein CASSQGQNYGYTF.

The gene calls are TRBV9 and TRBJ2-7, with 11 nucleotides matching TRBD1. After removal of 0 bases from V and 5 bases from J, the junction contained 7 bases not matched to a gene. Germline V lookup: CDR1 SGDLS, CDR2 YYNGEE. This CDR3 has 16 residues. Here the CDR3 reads CASSVGEGQGANEQYF. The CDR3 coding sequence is TGTGCCAGCAGCGTAGGGGAAGGACAGGGGGCTAACGAGCAGTACTTC.

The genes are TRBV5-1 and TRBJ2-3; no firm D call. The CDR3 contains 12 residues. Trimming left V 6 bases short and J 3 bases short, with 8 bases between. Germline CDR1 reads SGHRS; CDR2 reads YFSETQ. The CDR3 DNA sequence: TGCGCCAGCACCGATAGTACAGATACGCAGTATTTT. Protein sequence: CASTDSTDTQYF.

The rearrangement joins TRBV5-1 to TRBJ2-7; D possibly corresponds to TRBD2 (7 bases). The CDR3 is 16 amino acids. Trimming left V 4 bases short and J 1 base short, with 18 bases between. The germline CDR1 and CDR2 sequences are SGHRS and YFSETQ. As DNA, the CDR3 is TGCGCCAGCAGCCCGGGGGGCAGGGCTTCGTCCTACGAGCAGTACTTC. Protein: CASSPGGRASSYEQYF.

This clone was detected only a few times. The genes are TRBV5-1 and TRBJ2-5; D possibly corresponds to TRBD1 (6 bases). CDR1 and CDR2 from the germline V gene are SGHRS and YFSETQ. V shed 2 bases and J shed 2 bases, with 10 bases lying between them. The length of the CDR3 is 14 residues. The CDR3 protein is CASSLSGVQETQYF. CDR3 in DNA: TGCGCCAGCAGCTTATCAGGGGTTCAAGAGACCCAGTACTTC.

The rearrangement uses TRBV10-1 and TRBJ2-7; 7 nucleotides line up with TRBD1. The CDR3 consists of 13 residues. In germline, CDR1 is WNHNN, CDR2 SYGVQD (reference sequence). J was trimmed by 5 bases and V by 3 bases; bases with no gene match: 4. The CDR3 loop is CASSEGGRHEQYF. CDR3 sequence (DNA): TGCGCCAGCAGTGAAGGGGGCCGCCACGAGCAGTACTTC.

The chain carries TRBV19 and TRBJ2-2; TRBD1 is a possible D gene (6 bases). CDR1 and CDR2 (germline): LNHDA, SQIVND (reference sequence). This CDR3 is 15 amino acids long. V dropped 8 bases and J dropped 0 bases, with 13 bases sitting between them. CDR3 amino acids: CASWAGTTNTGELFF. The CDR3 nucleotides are TGTGCCAGTTGGGCCGGGACAACGAACACCGGGGAGCTGTTTTTT.

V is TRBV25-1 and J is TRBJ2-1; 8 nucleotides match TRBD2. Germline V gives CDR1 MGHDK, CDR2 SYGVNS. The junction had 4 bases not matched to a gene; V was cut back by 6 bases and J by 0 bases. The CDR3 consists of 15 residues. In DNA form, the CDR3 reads TGTGCCAGCAGACTAGCGGACAGCTCCTACAATGAGCAGTTCTTC. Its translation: CASRLADSSYNEQFF.

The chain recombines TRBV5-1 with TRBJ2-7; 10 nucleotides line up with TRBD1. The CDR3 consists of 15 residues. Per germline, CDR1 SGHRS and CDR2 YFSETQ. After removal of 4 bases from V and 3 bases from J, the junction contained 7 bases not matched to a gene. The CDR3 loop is CASSTGTGEGYEQYF. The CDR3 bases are TGCGCCAGCAGCACCGGGACAGGGGAAGGCTACGAGCAGTACTTC.

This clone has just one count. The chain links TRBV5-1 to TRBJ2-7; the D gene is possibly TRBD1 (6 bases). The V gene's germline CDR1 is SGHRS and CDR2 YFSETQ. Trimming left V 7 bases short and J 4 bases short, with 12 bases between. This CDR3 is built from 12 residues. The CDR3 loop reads CASSGQHYEQYF. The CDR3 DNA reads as TGCGCCAGCTCGGGACAACATTACGAGCAGTACTTC.

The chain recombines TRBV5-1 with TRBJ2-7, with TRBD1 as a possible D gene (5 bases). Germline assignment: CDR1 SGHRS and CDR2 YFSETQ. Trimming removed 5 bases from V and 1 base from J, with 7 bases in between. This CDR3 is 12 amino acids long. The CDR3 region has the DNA TGCGCCAGCAGTCAGGGATCCTACGAGCAGTACTTC. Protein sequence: CASSQGSYEQYF. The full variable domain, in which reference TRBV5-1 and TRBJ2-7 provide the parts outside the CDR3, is KAGVTQTPRYLIKTRGQQVTLSCSPISGHRSVSWYQQTPGQGLQFLFEYFSETQRNKGNFPGRFSGRQFSNSRSEMNVSTLELGDSALYLCASSQGSYEQYFGPGTRLTVT.

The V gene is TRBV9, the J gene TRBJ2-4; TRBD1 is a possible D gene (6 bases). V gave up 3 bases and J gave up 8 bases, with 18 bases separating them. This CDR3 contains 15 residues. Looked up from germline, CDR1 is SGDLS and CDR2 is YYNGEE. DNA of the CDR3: TGTGCCAGCAGCGCCTCAATACAGGGTACGGACATTCAGTACTTC. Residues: CASSASIQGTDIQYF.

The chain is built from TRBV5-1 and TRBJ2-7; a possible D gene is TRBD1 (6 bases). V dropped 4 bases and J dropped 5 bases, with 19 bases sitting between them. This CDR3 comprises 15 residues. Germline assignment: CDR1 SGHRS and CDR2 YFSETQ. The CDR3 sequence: CASSTGPSRGDEQYF. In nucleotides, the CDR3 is TGCGCCAGCAGCACAGGGCCCTCCCGCGGCGACGAGCAGTACTTC.

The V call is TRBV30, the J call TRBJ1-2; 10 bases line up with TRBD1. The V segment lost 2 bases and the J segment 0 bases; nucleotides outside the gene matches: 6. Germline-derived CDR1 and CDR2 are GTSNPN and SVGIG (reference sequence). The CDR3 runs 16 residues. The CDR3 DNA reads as TGTGCCTGGAGTAGGGACAGGGGATCGGCTAACTATGGCTACACCTTC. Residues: CAWSRDRGSANYGYTF. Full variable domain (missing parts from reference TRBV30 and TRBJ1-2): SQTIHQWPATLVQPVGSPLSLECTVEGTSNPNLYWYRQAAGRGLQLLFYSVGIGQISSEVPQNLSASRPQDRQFILSSKKLLLSDSGFYLCAWSRDRGSANYGYTFGSGTRLTVV.

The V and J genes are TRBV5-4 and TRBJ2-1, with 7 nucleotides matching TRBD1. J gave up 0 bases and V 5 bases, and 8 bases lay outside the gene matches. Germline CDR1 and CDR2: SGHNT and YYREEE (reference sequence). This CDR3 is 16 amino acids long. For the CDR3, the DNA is TGTGCCAGCAGGGCTTCCGGGACAGTCTCCTACAATGAGCAGTTCTTC. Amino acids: CASRASGTVSYNEQFF.

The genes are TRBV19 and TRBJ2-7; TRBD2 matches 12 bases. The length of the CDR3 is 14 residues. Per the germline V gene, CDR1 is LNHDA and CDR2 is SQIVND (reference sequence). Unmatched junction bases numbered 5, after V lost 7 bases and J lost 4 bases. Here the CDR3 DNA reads TGTGCCAGTAAGGCTAGCGGGAGGGGTTACGAGCAGTACTTC. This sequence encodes CASKASGRGYEQYF.

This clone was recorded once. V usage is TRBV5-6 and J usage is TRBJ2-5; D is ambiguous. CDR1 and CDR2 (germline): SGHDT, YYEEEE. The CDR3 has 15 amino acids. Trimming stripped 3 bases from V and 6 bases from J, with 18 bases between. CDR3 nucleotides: TGTGCCAGCAGCTCAACCCCTTCGCAGTCGAAGACCCAGTACTTC. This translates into CASSSTPSQSKTQYF.